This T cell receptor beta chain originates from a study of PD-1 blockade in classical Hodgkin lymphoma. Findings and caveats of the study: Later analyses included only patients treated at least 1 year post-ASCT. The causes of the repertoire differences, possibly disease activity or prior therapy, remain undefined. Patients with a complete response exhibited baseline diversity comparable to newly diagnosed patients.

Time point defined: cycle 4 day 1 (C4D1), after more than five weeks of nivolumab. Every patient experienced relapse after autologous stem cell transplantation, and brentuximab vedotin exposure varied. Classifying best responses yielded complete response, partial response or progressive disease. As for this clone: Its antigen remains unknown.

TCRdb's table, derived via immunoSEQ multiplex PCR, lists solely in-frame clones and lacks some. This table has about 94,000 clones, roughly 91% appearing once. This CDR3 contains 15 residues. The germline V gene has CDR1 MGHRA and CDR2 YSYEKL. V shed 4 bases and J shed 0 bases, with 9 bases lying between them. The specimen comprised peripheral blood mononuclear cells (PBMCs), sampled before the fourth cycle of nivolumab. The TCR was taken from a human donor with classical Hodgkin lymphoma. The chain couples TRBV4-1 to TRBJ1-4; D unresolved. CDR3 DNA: TGCGCCAGCAGCCCCCTGGTGGCAACTAATGAAAAACTGTTTTTT. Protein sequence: CASSPLVATNEKLFF.